What follows describes a single T cell receptor (beta chain). Its antigen is still unknown. This CDR3 region has 10 residues. The V end was cut by 0 bases, the J end by 6 bases, with 3 bases between. Germline V gene sequence: CDR1 DFQATT, CDR2 SNEGSKA (reference sequence). From the reads, TCRdb called clonotypes with MiXCR, one entry per CDR3 protein. This table holds around 130,000 distinct CDR3 sequences, roughly a quarter found once. The data are from a study of T cell repertoires in cytomegalovirus infection. Study results and caveats: It was HLA-C-restricted CMV-specific TCR beta clonotypes that dominated the response ex vivo.

The sequenced sample was PBMCs, sequenced either directly or after in vitro stimulation (not recorded which). The chain couples TRBV20-1 to TRBJ2-7; D unclear. This TCR was sampled from a human donor in good health (CMV status not recorded). Some clones in this sample may be carry-over from other donors' samples. As DNA, the CDR3 is TGCAGTGCTAGAGATACCGAGCAGTACTTC. Encoded protein: CSARDTEQYF.